This TCR beta chain was documented in a study of blood T cell repertoires in COVID-19. At the level of the study: Both acute and convalescent COVID-19 samples were obtained from the United States, Italy and Spain. The analysed material was cDNA or gDNA that came from T cells, B-cell-depleted T cells, or PBMCs.

Per the original methods: Using reference gene primer amplification, nucleated cell counts were estimated. The assay was immunoSEQ multiplex PCR, and TCRdb's table has in-frame clones only and misses some. D and trimming come from the DNA, and the V and J calls and clone size come from that table. The profile shows some 210,000 clones, 90% to 95% of them singletons. Trimming stripped 2 bases from V and 2 bases from J, with 7 bases between. This CDR3 is built from 13 residues. Germline CDR1 reads SGHAT; CDR2 reads FQNNGV. This chain uses TRBV11-2 with TRBJ2-7, with D possibly TRBD1 on 5 matching bases. Source material: peripheral blood. This clonotype was obtained from a young man with acute or convalescent COVID-19. The CDR3 nucleotides are TGTGCCAGCAGCTTATCCAGGGCCTACGAGCAGTACTTC. It is translated as CASSLSRAYEQYF.